A single T cell receptor beta chain is shown here with its context. What antigen it recognizes has not been identified. Base qualities are not at hand, and no much larger clone is one base apart. The data belong to a study of blood T cell repertoires in COVID-19 (dated by TCRdb to about 2020). With respect to the entire study: Samples from collaborators originated in the United States, Italy and Spain and spanned both the acute and convalescent phases of COVID-19. HLA class I and class II types, where available, came from metadata supplied by the sample provider rather than from assay-based typing. The prospective study material was composed of cDNA or gDNA derived from T cells, B-cell-depleted T cells, or PBMCs. Deeply sampled blood TCRbeta repertoires from subjects exposed to, actively infected with, or recovered from COVID-19 were included in the dataset. The sample metadata nearly always contained a de-identified subject ID, COVID-19 status, age in years and sex. The repertoires were released in a freely available public database meant as a resource for research on the immune response to SARS-CoV-2. Samples were obtained from the ongoing ImmuneRACE study (first 160 participants) and from 1,254 subjects provided by 6 global collaborators.

Study-level results and caveats: Clinical and demographic metadata were provided uncurated, with the amount varying by source and participant.

CDR1 MNHEY and CDR2 SMNVEV are derived from the germline V gene (reference sequence). From cysteine to phenylalanine, the CDR3 is 13 amino acids long. Only the CDR3 DNA is retained, 39 bases long and in frame from the first base. V is reduced by 6 bases and J by 9 bases, leaving a spacing of 15 bases between them. Participants in the prospective study were aged about 18 to 95 years, lived in 20 to 25 United States geographic areas, and enrolled through a virtual design. In the prospective study, cohorts were assigned on the basis of participant-reported clinical history obtained from a screening survey and a study questionnaire. Mobile phlebotomists in the prospective study collected whole blood, serum and a nasopharyngeal or oropharyngeal swab from every participant. Prospective study participants could optionally give additional blood draws and questionnaires over an approximately 2-month period. Before DNA extraction, prospective study blood samples were shipped either frozen or at room temperature.

The immunoSEQ Assay, a bias-controlled multiplex PCR, was used to amplify TCRbeta CDR3 regions from genomic DNA. In the original analysis: The number of nucleated cells in each sample was estimated from the amplification of reference gene primers within the assay. Sequence reads were collapsed and filtered to measure the absolute abundance of every unique TCRbeta CDR3 rearrangement. For each sample, productive Simpson clonality was calculated by taking the square root of Simpson's diversity index across productive rearrangements. Imported from immuneACCESS, the table was reduced by TCRdb to in-frame sequences with V and J called. These copies leave out some clones; in studies compared against another copy, an unresolved V gene accounts for under half, and the cause of the remainder is not known. The D gene and trimming were derived from the DNA, and the V and J assignments and clone size from that table. The sample data list approximately 260,000 clones, and around 85% of these were observed just once. Roughly 3.1% of the sample goes to the ten largest clones.

This receptor chain uses TRBV27 and TRBJ2-1, and TRBD2 may be the D gene, going by 6 matching bases. The source of this sequence is a woman aged 40 to 55 with acute COVID-19. The sample taken for sequencing was PBMCs or T cells enriched from blood (not recorded which). CDR3 loop: CASRLRLGGEQFF. The sequenced DNA: TGTGCCAGCAGGCTCAGATTGGGGGGTGAGCAGTTCTTC.